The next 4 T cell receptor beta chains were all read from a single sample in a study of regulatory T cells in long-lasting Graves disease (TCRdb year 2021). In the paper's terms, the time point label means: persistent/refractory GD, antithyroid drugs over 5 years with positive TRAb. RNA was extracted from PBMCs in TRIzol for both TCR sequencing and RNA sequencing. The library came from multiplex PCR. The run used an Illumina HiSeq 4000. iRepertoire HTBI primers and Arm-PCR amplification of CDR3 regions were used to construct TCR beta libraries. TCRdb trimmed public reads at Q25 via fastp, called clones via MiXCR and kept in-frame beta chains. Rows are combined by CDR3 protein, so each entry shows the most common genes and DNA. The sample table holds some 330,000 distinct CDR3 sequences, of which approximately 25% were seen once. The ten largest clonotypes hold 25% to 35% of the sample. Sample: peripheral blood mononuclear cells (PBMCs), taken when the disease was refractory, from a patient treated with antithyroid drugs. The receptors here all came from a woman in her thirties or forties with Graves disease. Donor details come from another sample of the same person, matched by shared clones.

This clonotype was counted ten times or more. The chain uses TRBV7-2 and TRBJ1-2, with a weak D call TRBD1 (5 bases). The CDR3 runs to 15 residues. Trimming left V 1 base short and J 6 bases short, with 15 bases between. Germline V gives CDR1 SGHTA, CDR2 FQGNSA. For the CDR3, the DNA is TGTGCCAGCAGCTTAGGCTTCTTCGTGGGGGATGGCTACACCTTC. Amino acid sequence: CASSLGFFVGDGYTF.

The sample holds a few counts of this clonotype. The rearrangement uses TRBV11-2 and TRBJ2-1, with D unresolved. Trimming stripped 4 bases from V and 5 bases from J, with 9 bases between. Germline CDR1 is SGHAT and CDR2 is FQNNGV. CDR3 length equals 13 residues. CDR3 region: CASSSGRHNEQFF. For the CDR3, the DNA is TGTGCCAGCAGCTCCGGGCGACACAATGAGCAGTTCTTC.

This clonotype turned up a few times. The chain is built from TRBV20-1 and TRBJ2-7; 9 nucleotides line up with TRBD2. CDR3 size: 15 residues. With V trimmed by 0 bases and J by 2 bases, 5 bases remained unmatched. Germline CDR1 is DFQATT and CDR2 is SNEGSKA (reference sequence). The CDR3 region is CSARDKGGRAYEQYF. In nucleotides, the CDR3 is TGCAGTGCTAGAGATAAGGGCGGGAGGGCCTACGAGCAGTACTTC.

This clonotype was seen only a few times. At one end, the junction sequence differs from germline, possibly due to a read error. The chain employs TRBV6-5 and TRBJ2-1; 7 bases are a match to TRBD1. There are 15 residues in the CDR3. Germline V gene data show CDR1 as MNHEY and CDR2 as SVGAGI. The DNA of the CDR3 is TGTGCCAGCAGCTACTCGACAGGGTTCTACAATGAGCAGTTCTTC. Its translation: CASSYSTGFYNEQFF.